This T cell receptor beta chain was retrieved from a study of T cells in Graves' hyperthyroidism and ophthalmopathy. Regarding the study as a whole: Blood samples included most of the expanded thyroid clonotypes exceeding 0.001.

For Graves' hyperthyroidism to be stable, ophthalmopathy could not progress within 18 months. The hyperthyroidism was newly diagnosed and had lasted under 2 months; the patients were aged 18 to 65. Source material for PBMCs was more than 7.5 ml fresh peripheral blood. TCR beta CDR3 regions were amplified from RNA. The HTBI primer set drove a first-round RT-PCR of the TCR CDR3. TCRdb called the multiplex PCR reads again in MiXCR, with one record for every CDR3 protein. The sample holds some 620,000 distinct CDR3 sequences; roughly 16% are singletons and the top ten take 3.8%. The germline CDR1 and CDR2 sequences are MNHEY and SMNVEV (reference sequence). Trimming removed 5 bases from V and 8 bases from J, with 21 bases in between. The CDR3 sequence is 15 residues long. This clonotype was recorded many times. The antigen is unknown.

This sequence originates from a woman aged 25-40 years with Graves' hyperthyroidism. The chain combines TRBV27 with TRBJ1-1; D is possibly TRBD1 (5 bases). The sequenced material came from blood. The CDR3 loop is CASSLERRGLGEAFF. CDR3 DNA: TGTGCCAGCAGTCTAGAACGAAGGGGCCTCGGGGAAGCTTTCTTT.